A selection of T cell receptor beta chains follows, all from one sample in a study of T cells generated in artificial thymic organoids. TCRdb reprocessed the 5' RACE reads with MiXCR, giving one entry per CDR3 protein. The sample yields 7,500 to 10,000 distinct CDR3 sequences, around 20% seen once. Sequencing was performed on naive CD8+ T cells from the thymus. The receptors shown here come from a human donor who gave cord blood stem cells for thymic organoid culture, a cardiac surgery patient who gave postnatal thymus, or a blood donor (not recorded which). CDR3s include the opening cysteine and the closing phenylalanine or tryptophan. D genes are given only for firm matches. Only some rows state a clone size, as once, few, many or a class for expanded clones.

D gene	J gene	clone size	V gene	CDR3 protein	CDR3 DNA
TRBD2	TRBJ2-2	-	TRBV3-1	CASSQTKLAGSGTGELFF	TGTGCCAGCAGCCAGACCAAACTAGCGGGAAGTGGGACCGGGGAGCTGTTTTTT
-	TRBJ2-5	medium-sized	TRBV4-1	CASSQERFQETQYF	TGCGCCAGCAGCCAAGAGAGATTCCAAGAGACCCAGTACTTC
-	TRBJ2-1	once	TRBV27	CASSLLSGDSYNEQFF	TGTGCCAGCAGTTTATTATCCGGGGACTCCTACAATGAGCAGTTCTTC
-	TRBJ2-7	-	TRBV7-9	CASSPSVRQRAEQYF	TGTGCCAGCAGCCCGAGTGTAAGGCAACGCGCCGAGCAGTACTTC
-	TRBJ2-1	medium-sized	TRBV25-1	CASSEFWTENNEQFF	TGTGCCAGCAGTGAATTTTGGACAGAGAACAATGAGCAGTTCTTC
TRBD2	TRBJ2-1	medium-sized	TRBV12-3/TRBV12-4	CASSPGLGINNEQFF	TGTGCCAGCAGTCCAGGACTAGGGATTAACAATGAGCAGTTCTTC
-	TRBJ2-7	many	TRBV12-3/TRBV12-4	CASSLGSYEQYF	TGTGCCAGCAGTTTAGGTAGCTACGAGCAGTACTTC
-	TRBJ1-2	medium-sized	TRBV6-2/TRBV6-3	CASSPFGQPSYGYTF	TGTGCCAGCAGCCCGTTTGGACAGCCAAGCTATGGCTACACCTTC
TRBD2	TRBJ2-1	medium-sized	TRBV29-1	CSVTGREGRNEQFF	TGCAGCGTTACGGGGCGGGAGGGCCGCAATGAGCAGTTCTTC
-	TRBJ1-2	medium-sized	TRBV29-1	CSVEDHRDNYGYTF	TGCAGCGTTGAAGATCACAGGGATAACTATGGCTACACCTTC
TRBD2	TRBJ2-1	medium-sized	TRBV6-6	CASSISGGNNEQFF	TGTGCCAGCAGCATTAGCGGGGGGAACAATGAGCAGTTCTTC
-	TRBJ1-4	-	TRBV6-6	CSGSFGEKLFF	TGTTCCGGCAGTTTTGGTGAAAAACTGTTTTTT
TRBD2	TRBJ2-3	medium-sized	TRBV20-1	CSARASGSLTTQYF	TGCAGTGCTAGAGCTAGCGGGAGTTTGACCACGCAGTATTTT
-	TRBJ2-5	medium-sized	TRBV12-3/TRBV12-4	CASSAPWQETQYF	TGTGCCAGCAGTGCCCCTTGGCAAGAGACCCAGTACTTC
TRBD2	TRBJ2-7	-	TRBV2	CASIRLAGVHGQYF	TGTGCCAGCATTCGTCTAGCGGGAGTTCACGGGCAGTACTTC
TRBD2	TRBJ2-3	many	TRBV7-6	CASSLTYGGETDTQYF	TGTGCCAGCAGCTTAACGTACGGGGGGGAAACAGATACGCAGTATTTT
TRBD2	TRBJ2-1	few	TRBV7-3	CASSSSGGPEDEQFF	TGTGCCAGCAGCTCCAGCGGGGGCCCAGAGGATGAGCAGTTCTTC
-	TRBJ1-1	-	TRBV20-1	CSAIFRRDAGLNTEAFF	TGCAGTGCTATCTTCCGTCGGGACGCCGGCTTGAACACTGAAGCCTTCTTT
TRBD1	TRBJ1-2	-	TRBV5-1	CASSLGQGGYGYTF	TGCGCCAGCAGCTTGGGACAGGGGGGCTATGGCTACACCTTC
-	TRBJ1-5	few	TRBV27	CASSPPSGYNQPQHF	TGTGCCAGCAGTCCACCGTCAGGGTACAATCAGCCCCAGCATTTT
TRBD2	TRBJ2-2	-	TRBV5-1	CASSRGLAGGFHHYTGELFF	TGCGCCAGCAGCAGGGGACTAGCGGGAGGCTTCCACCATTACACCGGGGAGCTGTTTTTT
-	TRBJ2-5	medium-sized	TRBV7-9	CASNGPWDQETQYF	TGTGCCAGCAACGGGCCGTGGGACCAAGAGACCCAGTACTTC
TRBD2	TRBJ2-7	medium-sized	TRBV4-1	CASSLPTGLGDFGEQYF	TGCGCCAGCAGCCTACCTACTGGACTAGGGGACTTCGGCGAGCAGTACTTC
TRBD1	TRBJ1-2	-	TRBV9	CASSVVPGQGLGHTF	TGTGCCAGCAGCGTAGTACCGGGACAGGGGCTTGGCCACACCTTC
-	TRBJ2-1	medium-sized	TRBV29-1	CSAVGVDYYNEQFF	TGCAGCGCTGTGGGAGTTGATTACTACAATGAGCAGTTCTTC
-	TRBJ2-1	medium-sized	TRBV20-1	CSARSGLQYPYNEQFF	TGCAGTGCCCGGTCGGGACTGCAATACCCTTACAATGAGCAGTTCTTC
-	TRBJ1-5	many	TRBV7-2	CASMEGPGLQPQHF	TGTGCCAGCATGGAGGGGCCGGGTTTACAGCCCCAGCATTTT
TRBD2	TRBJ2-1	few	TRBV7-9	CASSYPTSGGPSYNEQFF	TGTGCCAGCAGCTATCCTACTAGCGGGGGACCCTCCTACAATGAGCAGTTCTTC
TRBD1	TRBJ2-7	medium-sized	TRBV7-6	CASSLFPGQGAHEQYF	TGTGCCAGCAGCTTGTTCCCGGGACAGGGGGCCCACGAGCAGTACTTC
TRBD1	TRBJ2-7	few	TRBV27	CASSFGTGEYEQYF	TGTGCCAGCAGTTTCGGGACAGGGGAATACGAGCAGTACTTC
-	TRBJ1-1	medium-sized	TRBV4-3	CASSQDGGNYPINTEAFF	TGCGCCAGCAGCCAAGATGGGGGCAACTACCCCATCAACACTGAAGCTTTCTTT
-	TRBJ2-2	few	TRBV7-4	CASSPSRGHLNTGELFF	TGTGCCAGCAGCCCCTCCCGGGGCCACTTGAACACCGGGGAGCTGTTTTTT
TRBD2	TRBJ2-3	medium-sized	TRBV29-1	CSVEAWTSGGSTDTQYF	TGCAGCGTTGAAGCGTGGACTAGCGGGGGTAGCACAGATACGCAGTATTTT
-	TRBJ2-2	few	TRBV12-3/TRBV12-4	CASSLGAGELFF	TGTGCCAGCAGTTTAGGGGCCGGGGAGCTGTTTTTT
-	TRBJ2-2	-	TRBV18	CVSSPWEPYTGELFF	TGTGTCAGCTCACCGTGGGAGCCTTACACCGGGGAGCTGTTTTTT
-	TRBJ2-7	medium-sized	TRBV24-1	CATSDLIQQYF	TGTGCCACCAGTGATTTGATTCAGCAGTACTTC
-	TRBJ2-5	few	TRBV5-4	CASSFFVQGPQYF	TGTGCCAGCAGCTTCTTCGTTCAGGGGCCCCAGTACTTC
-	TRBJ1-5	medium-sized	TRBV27	CASTPRGGGDVNQPQHF	TGTGCCAGCACTCCCCGAGGCGGGGGGGACGTGAATCAGCCCCAGCATTTT
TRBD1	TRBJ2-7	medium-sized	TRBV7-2	CASSTNRGLVYEQYF	TGTGCCAGCAGCACCAACAGGGGATTGGTCTACGAGCAGTACTTC
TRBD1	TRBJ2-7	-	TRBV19	CASSRTGANEQYF	TGTGCCAGTAGTCGGACAGGGGCCAACGAGCAGTACTTC
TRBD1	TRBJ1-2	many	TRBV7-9	CASSLEAWQGANYGYTF	TGTGCCAGCAGCTTAGAAGCCTGGCAGGGGGCTAACTATGGCTACACCTTC
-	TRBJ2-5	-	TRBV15	CATSSGTVDGQETQYF	TGTGCCACCAGCAGCGGCACCGTAGACGGACAAGAGACCCAGTACTTC
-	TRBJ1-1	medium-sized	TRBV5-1	CASSLAGNTEAFF	TGCGCCAGCAGCTTGGCCGGGAACACTGAAGCTTTCTTT
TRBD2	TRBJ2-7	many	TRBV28	CASSSSQAGGPSYEQYF	TGTGCCAGCAGTTCCTCTCAAGCGGGAGGGCCCTCCTACGAGCAGTACTTC
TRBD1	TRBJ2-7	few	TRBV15	CATSRGQGVQGYEQYF	TGTGCCACCAGCAGGGGACAGGGGGTCCAAGGCTACGAGCAGTACTTC
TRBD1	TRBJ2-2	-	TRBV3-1	CASSQEGQGRTRELFF	TGTGCCAGCAGTCAAGAAGGACAGGGAAGAACCCGGGAGCTGTTTTTT
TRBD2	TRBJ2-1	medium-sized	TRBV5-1	CASSSRLANEQFF	TGCGCCAGCAGCTCTCGACTAGCCAATGAGCAGTTCTTC
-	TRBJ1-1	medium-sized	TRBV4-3	CASSQAPGTEAFF	TGCGCCAGCAGCCAAGCCCCCGGGACTGAAGCTTTCTTT
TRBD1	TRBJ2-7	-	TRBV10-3	CAIAGQGTYEQYF	TGTGCCATCGCGGGACAGGGAACCTACGAGCAGTACTTC
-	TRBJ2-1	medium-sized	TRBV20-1	CSAREEGRTPYNEQFF	TGCAGTGCTAGAGAGGAGGGGCGGACTCCCTACAATGAGCAGTTCTTC
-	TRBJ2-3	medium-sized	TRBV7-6	CASSSSVTDTQYF	TGTGCCAGCAGCTCCTCAGTCACAGATACGCAGTATTTT
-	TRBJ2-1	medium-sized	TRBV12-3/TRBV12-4	CASTEGSAANEQFF	TGTGCCAGCACCGAGGGCTCGGCGGCCAATGAGCAGTTCTTC
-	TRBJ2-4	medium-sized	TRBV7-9	CASSSQRGHPVKNIQYF	TGTGCCAGCAGCTCTCAGAGGGGACATCCTGTCAAAAACATTCAGTACTTC
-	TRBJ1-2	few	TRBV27	CASSSRGGVGGYTF	TGTGCCAGCAGTTCACGGGGGGGCGTCGGGGGCTACACCTTC
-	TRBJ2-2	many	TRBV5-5	CASSLSRLPNTGELFF	TGTGCCAGCAGCTTGTCGCGGTTGCCGAACACCGGGGAGCTGTTTTTT
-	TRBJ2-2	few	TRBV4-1	CASSQVGLGPNTGELFF	TGCGCCAGCAGCCAAGTCGGGCTGGGACCTAACACCGGGGAGCTGTTTTTT
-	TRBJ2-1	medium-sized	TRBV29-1	CSVVRFNEQFF	TGCAGCGTTGTTAGGTTCAATGAGCAGTTCTTC
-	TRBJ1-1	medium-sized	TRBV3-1	CASSQISGLNTEAFF	TGTGCCAGCAGCCAAATTTCGGGATTGAACACTGAAGCTTTCTTT
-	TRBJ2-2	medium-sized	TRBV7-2	CASSPNGDRHTGELFF	TGTGCCAGCAGCCCGAACGGGGACCGGCACACCGGGGAGCTGTTTTTT
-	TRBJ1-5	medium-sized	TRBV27	CASSLGTRQPQHF	TGTGCCAGCAGCCTAGGGACGCGACAGCCCCAGCATTTT